This T cell receptor (beta chain) was documented in a study of T cell responses to AZD1222 COVID-19 vaccine. Study-level results: Unmutated variant regions are reportedly targeted by nearly half of spike-specific TCRs. Mapped onto spike, vaccine-associated CD4 TCRs spanned it and were dominant at 160-218 and 743-854.

To note about this clone: Its target is unknown.

Repertoires were generated with immunoSEQ multiplex PCR, while TCRdb's copy carries only in-frame clones and drops some. The sample has 150,000 or so clones, 90% seen once. Trimming took 8 bases from V and 2 from J; bases not matched to a gene: 3. Germline CDR1 is LNHDA and CDR2 is SQIVND (reference sequence). The CDR3 length is 13 residues. The TCR sequence derives from an adult in good health. The material sequenced was peripheral blood, taken on day 0 of AZD1222 vaccination. The chain employs TRBV19 and TRBJ1-1, with 9 bases identical to TRBD1. CDR3 region: CASSDRGNTEAFF. The CDR3 nucleotides read TGTGCCAGTTCGGACAGGGGAAACACTGAAGCTTTCTTT.